This T cell receptor (beta chain) was obtained from a study of Graves' ophthalmopathy and Graves' hyperthyroidism. Germline V lookup: CDR1 MNHEY, CDR2 SMNVEV (reference sequence). The CDR3 runs 16 residues. The V and J ends lost 3 bases and 3 bases respectively, with 17 bases between them. This clonotype appeared a few times. The authors amplified TCR beta CDR3 regions, and they did so from RNA transcripts for repertoire sequencing. First-round RT-PCR with HTBI primers preceded a second-round multiplex PCR. TCRdb processed the multiplex PCR reads anew with MiXCR; each CDR3 protein has one entry. In the table there are hundreds of thousands of distinct CDR3 sequences, about 20% of which are singletons.

Specimen: peripheral blood. The chain couples TRBV27 to TRBJ1-1, with D perhaps matching TRBD1 (5 bases). The TCR sequence derives from a woman under 30 with stable Graves' hyperthyroidism. Some clones in this sample may be carry-over from other donors' samples. Here the CDR3 DNA reads TGTGCCAGCAGTTTCCGACGGGGGGTAGGGGACACTGAAGCTTTCTTT. It translates to CASSFRRGVGDTEAFF.